The 32 T cell receptor beta chains below were found in one sample sequenced in a study of chemoradiotherapy in HPV16-positive cancers. Clones were read by immunoSEQ multiplex PCR, and TCRdb kept only the in-frame ones, dropping some. This sample has roughly 1,900 clones; about 96% occur once, and the top ten carry around 2%. This sample comprised tumor tissue, obtained from a patient who underwent chemoradiotherapy. Receptors were obtained from a human donor with HPV-associated anogenital cancer.

This clone appeared once. The junction differs from germline at one of its ends, possibly a read error. The chain joins TRBV6-1 to TRBJ1-5, with a weak D call TRBD1 (6 bases). Germline V gives CDR1 MNHNS, CDR2 SASEGT. CDR3 length: 17 residues. CDR3 protein: CASREGRDMYNNQPQHF. CDR3 sequence (DNA): TGTGCCAGCAGGGAAGGGAGGGACATGTATAACAATCAGCCCCAGCATTTT.

The chain couples TRBV5-1 to TRBJ2-3; 9 nucleotides match TRBD2. Losses at the gene ends were 6 bases for V and 2 bases for J; bases not matched to a gene: 4. This CDR3 is 14 amino acids long. Looked up from germline, CDR1 is SGHRS and CDR2 is YFSETQ. Written as DNA, the CDR3 is TGCGCCAGCACCCTAGCGGGACACACAGATACGCAGTATTTT. Translation gives CASTLAGHTDTQYF.

V is TRBV7-6 and J is TRBJ1-5; TRBD1 might be the D (6 bases). The CDR3 runs to 13 residues. Germline V lookup: CDR1 SGHVS, CDR2 FNYEAQ. Trimming took off 5 bases at V and 4 bases at J, with 9 bases between the two ends. Here the CDR3 DNA reads TGTGCCAGCAGCCAAGGACAGAATCAGCCCCAGCATTTT. As protein: CASSQGQNQPQHF. Full variable domain (missing parts from reference TRBV7-6 and TRBJ1-5): GAGVSQSPRYKVTKRGQDVALRCDPISGHVSLYWYRQALGQGPEFLTYFNYEAQQDKSGLPNDRFSAERPEGSISTLTIQRTEQRDSAMYRCASSQGQNQPQHFGDGTRLSIL.

The chain links TRBV6-1 to TRBJ2-1, with 10 positions matching TRBD1. After removal of 1 base from V and 4 bases from J, the junction contained 1 base not matched to a gene. This CDR3 has 15 amino acids. Germline CDR1 and CDR2: MNHNS and SASEGT. CDR3 coding DNA: TGTGCCAGCAGTGAAGAGGGACAGGGGTACAATGAGCAGTTCTTC. It codes for CASSEEGQGYNEQFF.

The chain employs TRBV4-1 and TRBJ1-4; no firm D call. V was shortened by 1 base and J by 10 bases, with 7 bases between the two germline ends. The CDR3 has 12 amino acids. Germline loops: CDR1 MGHRA, CDR2 YSYEKL. CDR3 DNA sequence: TGCGCCAGCAGCCAAGTAGCTGGAAAACTGTTTTTT. Its translation is CASSQVAGKLFF.

The chain has TRBV2 and TRBJ2-7, with TRBD1 as a possible D gene (6 bases). Trimming shortened V by 6 bases and J by 0 bases, and 12 bases separated the two germline ends. CDR3 length equals 14 residues. CDR1 and CDR2 from the germline V gene are SNHLY and FYNNEI. Here the CDR3 DNA reads TGTGCCAGCAGAGTACAGGGATTCTCCTACGAGCAGTACTTC. This codes for CASRVQGFSYEQYF. Variable domain in full (rest from reference TRBV2 and TRBJ2-7): EPEVTQTPSHQVTQMGQEVILRCVPISNHLYFYWYRQILGQKVEFLVSFYNNEISEKSEIFDDQFSVERPDGSNFTLKIRSTKLEDSAMYFCASRVQGFSYEQYFGPGTRLTVT.

V gene TRBV11-2 combines with J gene TRBJ1-5; no clear D. There are 15 residues in the CDR3. Trimming left V 0 bases short and J 1 base short, with 7 bases between. Germline-derived CDR1 and CDR2 are SGHAT and FQNNGV. CDR3 sequence reads: CASSLDPGSNQPQHF. CDR3 DNA sequence: TGTGCCAGCAGCTTAGATCCGGGCAGCAATCAGCCCCAGCATTTT.

The chain joins TRBV19 to TRBJ1-2; tentative D call: TRBD1 (6 bases). Germline CDR1 reads LNHDA; CDR2 reads SQIVND (reference sequence). The V and J ends lost 4 bases and 4 bases respectively, with 13 bases between them. The CDR3 length is 14 residues. The CDR3 region has the DNA TGTGCCAGTAGTACCACAGGGTCTGCCTATGGCTACACCTTC. Its protein product is CASSTTGSAYGYTF.

The chain employs TRBV27 and TRBJ2-3; D remains unclear. The CDR3 sequence is 14 residues long. V was clipped by 5 bases and J by 1 base, with 10 bases between them. Germline values: CDR1 MNHEY, CDR2 SMNVEV (reference sequence). The chain's CDR3 is CASSPSSRTDTQYF. In DNA form, the CDR3 reads TGTGCCAGCAGTCCCTCATCACGCACAGATACGCAGTATTTT.

This chain uses TRBV28 with TRBJ2-3; the match to TRBD2 covers 7 bases. Germline CDR1 reads MDHEN; CDR2 reads SYDVKM. The J segment lost 9 bases and the V segment lost 5 bases, leaving 14 bases of the junction unmatched. The length of the CDR3 is 15 residues. The CDR3 loop reads CASSAYSGTTETQYF. In DNA, the CDR3 is TGTGCCAGCAGTGCCTATTCCGGGACTACCGAGACGCAGTATTTT.

The V gene is TRBV6-5, the J gene TRBJ2-7; the D is unclear. The CDR3 runs to 11 residues. Trimming took off 2 bases at V and 5 bases at J, with 4 bases between the two ends. Germline CDR1 MNHEY, CDR2 SVGAGI. The CDR3 sequence is CASSYDNEQYF. For the CDR3, the DNA is TGTGCCAGCAGTTACGATAACGAGCAGTACTTC.

The J gene is TRBJ1-4, the V gene TRBV25-1; the D is unclear. The CDR3 has 12 amino acids. Germline lookup yields CDR1 MGHDK and CDR2 SYGVNS. Trimming took off 3 bases at V and 10 bases at J, with 9 bases between the two ends. The CDR3 nucleotides read TGTGCCAGCAGTGATTCTGAGGTAAAACTGTTTTTT. This sequence encodes CASSDSEVKLFF.

This chain connects TRBV7-2 to TRBJ2-3, with 8 bases fitting TRBD1. J was trimmed by 2 bases and V by 1 base; bases with no gene match: 2. CDR3 size: 15 residues. Germline V CDR1 and CDR2: SGHTA, FQGNSA. The CDR3 spells CASSLGGQDTDTQYF. The DNA of the CDR3 is TGTGCCAGCAGCTTAGGGGGACAGGACACAGATACGCAGTATTTT.

The chain joins TRBV28 to TRBJ2-7; tentative D call: TRBD1 (5 bases). Trimming shortened V by 1 base and J by 4 bases, and 11 bases separated the two germline ends. Looked up from germline, CDR1 is MDHEN and CDR2 is SYDVKM. The CDR3 spans 14 residues. The CDR3 loop reads CASSLLAGPYEQYF. The CDR3 nucleotides read TGTGCCAGCAGTTTATTGGCAGGGCCTTACGAGCAGTACTTC. The full variable domain, rest sourced from reference TRBV28 and TRBJ2-7, is DVKVTQSSRYLVKRTGEKVFLECVQDMDHENMFWYRQDPGLGLRLIYFSYDVKMKEKGDIPEGYSVSREKKERFSLILESASTNQTSMYLCASSLLAGPYEQYFGPGTRLTVT.

The rearrangement links TRBV2 to TRBJ2-2; 11 bases map to TRBD2. This CDR3 contains 16 residues. The germline gives CDR1 SNHLY, CDR2 FYNNEI. The V and J ends lost 4 bases and 8 bases, in that order; junction bases with no gene match: 9. In nucleotides, the CDR3 is TGTGCCAGCAGTGCCACCTCCGTAGCGGGAGGGGGGGAGCTGTTTTTT. It encodes CASSATSVAGGGELFF.

The rearrangement joins TRBV9 to TRBJ2-5, with D perhaps assigned TRBD1 or TRBD2 (5 bases each). Matching the DNA end better, TRBJ2-7 makes the J call doubtful. The CDR3 loop spans 16 amino acids. Looked up from germline, CDR1 is SGDLS and CDR2 is YYNGEE. Here the CDR3 DNA reads TGTGCCAGCAGCGTAGCAACGGGACCGTTCTCCTACGAGCAGTACTTC. The encoded protein is CASSVATGPFSYEQYF.

This chain uses TRBV5-1 with TRBJ2-5; D may be TRBD1 or TRBD2 (5 bases each). CDR3 length equals 15 residues. Looked up from germline, CDR1 is SGHRS and CDR2 is YFSETQ. Trimming left V 4 bases short and J 4 bases short, with 17 bases between. Here the CDR3 DNA reads TGCGCCAGCAGCCTTCGGGGACGAGGCGTAGAGACCCAGTACTTC. Translated: CASSLRGRGVETQYF. The full variable domain, with the rest looked up from reference TRBV5-1 and TRBJ2-5, is KAGVTQTPRYLIKTRGQQVTLSCSPISGHRSVSWYQQTPGQGLQFLFEYFSETQRNKGNFPGRFSGRQFSNSRSEMNVSTLELGDSALYLCASSLRGRGVETQYFGPGTRLLVL.

The V call is TRBV7-9, the J call TRBJ2-2, with D perhaps TRBD2 (5 bases). Germline V gene lookup returns CDR1 SEHNR and CDR2 FQNEAQ (reference sequence). V dropped 5 bases and J dropped 8 bases, with 18 bases sitting between them. The CDR3 consists of 15 residues. DNA of the CDR3: TGTGCCAGCAGCCCCTCTAGGACTTCGTCGGGGGAGCTGTTTTTT. Translation: CASSPSRTSSGELFF.

The rearrangement joins TRBV5-1 to TRBJ1-4, with TRBD1 matching 7 bases. Per germline, CDR1 SGHRS and CDR2 YFSETQ. The CDR3 totals 15 residues. V was clipped by 1 base and J by 7 bases; unmatched bases: 7. In nucleotides, the CDR3 is TGCGCCAGCAGCTTGCAAGGGGGCGCGGGTGAAAAACTGTTTTTT. It codes for CASSLQGGAGEKLFF.

The gene calls are TRBV6-5 and TRBJ1-2; weak D call: TRBD1 (5 bases). CDR1 and CDR2 (germline): MNHEY, SVGAGI. The CDR3 length is 13 residues. The germline V and J ends were trimmed by 0 bases and 8 bases, with 10 bases remaining between them. The CDR3 sequence is CASSYSAGTGYTF. The CDR3 DNA reads as TGTGCCAGCAGTTACTCTGCCGGGACGGGCTACACCTTC.

CDR3 nucleotide sequence: TGTGCCAGCAGTCTAACCGGGGCAACCAATCAGCCCCAGCATTTT. Amino acids: CASSLTGATNQPQHF. The chain uses TRBV28 and TRBJ1-5, with D maybe TRBD1 (5 bases). Trimming took off 5 bases at V and 3 bases at J, with 14 bases between the two ends. The CDR3 loop spans 15 amino acids. Germline CDR1 and CDR2: MDHEN and SYDVKM.

J is TRBJ2-3 and V is TRBV5-5; D call uncertain. The length of the CDR3 is 14 residues. V was cut by 2 bases and J by 4 bases, with 11 bases left in between. Germline V gene lookup returns CDR1 SGHKS and CDR2 YYEKEE (reference sequence). The CDR3 reads CASSFTEGPDTQYF. The DNA for the CDR3 is TGTGCCAGCAGCTTTACAGAAGGCCCAGATACGCAGTATTTT. Complete variable domain (other parts from reference TRBV5-5 and TRBJ2-3): DAGVTQSPTHLIKTRGQQVTLRCSPISGHKSVSWYQQVLGQGPQFIFQYYEKEERGRGNFPDRFSARQFPNYSSELNVNALLLGDSALYLCASSFTEGPDTQYFGPGTRLTVL.

The J gene is TRBJ2-5, the V gene TRBV28, with D hard to call. Germline V lookup: CDR1 MDHEN, CDR2 SYDVKM. The V gene lost 3 bases and the J gene lost 5 bases, with 16 bases spanning the gap. The CDR3 totals 15 residues. As DNA, the CDR3 is TGTGCCAGCAGTTTGTCCGGAATAGCTGGGGAGACCCAGTACTTC. This encodes CASSLSGIAGETQYF. The full variable domain, its missing parts supplied by reference TRBV28 and TRBJ2-5, is DVKVTQSSRYLVKRTGEKVFLECVQDMDHENMFWYRQDPGLGLRLIYFSYDVKMKEKGDIPEGYSVSREKKERFSLILESASTNQTSMYLCASSLSGIAGETQYFGPGTRLLVL.

This clone was seen just once. CDR3 in amino acids: CAWSVSARTRLFF. The CDR3 DNA follows: TGTGCCTGGAGTGTAAGCGCCCGGACGAGGCTGTTTTTT. The J gene is TRBJ2-2, the V gene TRBV30; D gene uncertain. The CDR3 contains 13 residues. Germline assignment: CDR1 GTSNPN and CDR2 SVGIG (reference sequence). V lost 0 bases and J 13 bases, leaving 15 bases between the germline ends.

The chain combines TRBV7-8 with TRBJ2-5, with D uncertain. V gave up 5 bases and J gave up 3 bases, with 4 bases separating them. This CDR3 has 11 amino acids. Germline V gives CDR1 SGHVS, CDR2 FQNEAQ. CDR3 sequence reads: CASSVKETQYF. The CDR3 nucleotides read TGTGCCAGCAGCGTAAAAGAGACCCAGTACTTC.

The V gene is TRBV7-3, the J gene TRBJ2-2; D ambiguous. V was trimmed by 4 bases and J by 7 bases, leaving 16 bases between them. This CDR3 is 15 amino acids long. Germline V gene lookup returns CDR1 SGHTA and CDR2 FQGTGA. The CDR3 DNA follows: TGTGCCAGCAGCTCGCAGTCCTTAGGCGGCGGGGAGCTGTTTTTT. The encoded protein is CASSSQSLGGGELFF.

V usage is TRBV30 and J usage is TRBJ1-1; TRBD1 is a possible D gene (6 bases). V lost 0 bases, J lost 4 bases, and 15 bases lay in between. The germline gives CDR1 GTSNPN, CDR2 SVGIG (reference sequence). The CDR3 has 15 amino acids. The DNA for the CDR3 is TGTGCCTGGAGTGTACTTTTGAGGGGGACCACTGAAGCTTTCTTT. Its translation: CAWSVLLRGTTEAFF.

The chain joins TRBV30 to TRBJ1-1; D not certain. Germline-derived CDR1 and CDR2 are GTSNPN and SVGIG (reference sequence). The V and J ends lost 1 base and 1 base respectively, with 13 bases between them. The CDR3 is 15 residues long. CDR3: CAWSGLGSGNTEAFF. In DNA form, the CDR3 reads TGTGCCTGGAGTGGTCTGGGATCAGGGAACACTGAAGCTTTCTTT.

This CDR3 reads CASSLGYGTESRHSPLHF. In DNA, the CDR3 is TGTGCCAGCAGCTTAGGTTATGGGACAGAGAGCCGGCATTCACCCCTCCACTTT. The chain couples TRBV7-2 to TRBJ1-6; 7 nucleotides match TRBD1. CDR3 length: 18 amino acids. From germline, CDR1 is SGHTA and CDR2 FQGNSA. V gave up 1 base and J gave up 8 bases; unmatched junction bases: 14.

The gene calls are TRBV7-3 and TRBJ2-2; D possibly corresponds to TRBD2 (5 bases). CDR3 length: 12 amino acids. Trimming took 8 bases from V and 5 from J, leaving 9 bases between them. The germline V gene encodes CDR1 SGHTA and CDR2 FQGTGA. Here the CDR3 reads CASGPGTGELFF. As DNA, the CDR3 is TGTGCCAGCGGGCCGGGGACCGGGGAGCTGTTTTTT.

V gene TRBV5-4 combines with J gene TRBJ1-1, with D unresolved. Germline V gene sequence: CDR1 SGHNT, CDR2 YYREEE (reference sequence). The V end lost 1 base, the J end lost 1 base, and 8 bases lay between the germline ends. The CDR3 runs 14 residues. CDR3 residues: CASSLQLPNTEAFF. CDR3 nucleotides: TGTGCCAGCAGCTTGCAACTCCCGAACACTGAAGCTTTCTTT. The whole variable domain, filled in from reference TRBV5-4 and TRBJ1-1, reads ETGVTQSPTHLIKTRGQQVTLRCSSQSGHNTVSWYQQALGQGPQFIFQYYREEENGRGNFPPRFSGLQFPNYSSELNVNALELDDSALYLCASSLQLPNTEAFFGQGTRLTVV.

V gene TRBV5-5 combines with J gene TRBJ1-1, with 8 nucleotides matching TRBD1. The CDR3 is made up of 15 amino acids. The germline gives CDR1 SGHKS, CDR2 YYEKEE (reference sequence). J lost 8 bases, V lost 0 bases, and 9 bases had no gene match. The CDR3 coding sequence is TGTGCCAGCAGCTTGGCTCGGACAGGGCTGGGGGAAGCTTTCTTT. Translating gives CASSLARTGLGEAFF.